Here is one T cell receptor (beta chain) with its context. Per germline, CDR1 MGHDK and CDR2 SYGVNS. V shed 4 bases and J shed 2 bases, with 12 bases lying between them. There are 15 residues in the CDR3. Measured with immunoSEQ multiplex PCR; TCRdb has only the in-frame clones, and not every one. The data show 75,000 to 100,000 clones, about 95% seen once. The data were taken from a study of technical replicates of blood from a handful of donors. The source of this sequence is a human donor in good health. Sequenced sample: T cells isolated from PBMCs. The J gene is TRBJ1-3, the V gene TRBV25-1, with D perhaps matching TRBD1 (6 bases). CDR3 nucleotide sequence: TGTGCCAGCAGTGTTGGGGGCGTTGCTGGAAACACCATATATTTT. Protein: CASSVGGVAGNTIYF.